The source of this TCR beta chain is a study of blood T cell repertoires in COVID-19 (dated by TCRdb to about 2020). Turning to the overall study: Samples from collaborators originated in the United States, Italy and Spain and spanned both the acute and convalescent phases of COVID-19. Subjects who had been exposed to COVID-19, were actively infected with it, or had recovered from it provided the deeply sampled blood TCRbeta repertoires that made up the dataset. The material from the prospective study consisted of cDNA or gDNA derived from T cells, B-cell-depleted T cells, or PBMCs. A freely available public database, intended as a resource for researchers studying the immune response to SARS-CoV-2, is where the repertoires were released. Where available, HLA class I and class II types were obtained from metadata supplied by the sample provider rather than from assay-based typing. Sample metadata almost always included a de-identified subject ID, COVID-19 status, age in years and sex. Samples came from the ongoing ImmuneRACE study (first 160 participants) plus 1,254 subjects from 6 global collaborators.

The immunoSEQ Assay, a bias-controlled multiplex PCR, was used to amplify TCRbeta CDR3 regions from genomic DNA. Concerning the study's data processing: Nucleated cell counts per sample were estimated from amplification of reference gene primers within the assay. Sequence reads were collapsed and filtered to measure the absolute abundance of every unique TCRbeta CDR3 rearrangement. For each sample, productive Simpson clonality was calculated as the square root of Simpson's diversity index across productive rearrangements. The table comes from immuneACCESS by way of TCRdb, which keeps in-frame sequences with V and J called. Part of the clones is missing from these tables; in studies checked, under half for an unresolved V gene and the rest for unknown reasons. From that table come the V and J calls and clone size; the DNA was used to work out D and trimming. This sample comprises about 190,000 clones, roughly 80% of them detected only once. The ten biggest clones cover 3% to 3.5% of the sample.

The full study reports these points: How much clinical and demographic metadata was included differed by source and by participant, and the metadata was provided uncurated.

For CDR1 and CDR2, the germline V gene (reference sequence) lists LNHNV and YYDKDF. Including the terminal cysteine and phenylalanine, the CDR3 comprises 18 residues. Only the CDR3 DNA is retained, 54 bases long and in frame from the first base. The trim is 0 bases for V and 0 bases for J, with a gap of 17 bases between the germline ends. Participants in the prospective study were enrolled through a virtual design, were aged 18 to 89 years, and lived in fewer than 30 United States geographic areas. In the prospective study, cohorts were assigned on the basis of participant-reported clinical history obtained from a screening survey and a study questionnaire. For ImmuneRACE Cohort 3, a participant was defined as recovered based on two consecutive negative NP/OP PCR tests, clearance by a healthcare professional, or resolution of symptoms. In the prospective study, whole blood, serum and a nasopharyngeal or oropharyngeal swab were collected from each participant by mobile phlebotomists. Prospective study participants could optionally give additional blood draws and questionnaires over a roughly two-month period. Before DNA extraction, blood samples from the prospective study were shipped at room temperature or frozen.

Comments on this clone: The antigen this receptor binds is unknown. Base-call qualities are not available, and no considerably larger clone is one nucleotide away.

This sequence was found in a woman under 40 who had recovered from COVID-19. Sequenced input: PBMCs or T cells enriched from blood (not recorded which). The V and J genes are TRBV15 and TRBJ1-2; the D gene is perhaps TRBD1, from 6 matching bases. The base sequence is TGTGCCACCAGCAGAGACGCAGGGGATCCCTATTCTAACTATGGCTACACCTTC. This gives the protein CATSRDAGDPYSNYGYTF.